The 30 T cell receptor beta chains below all came from one sample that was sequenced in a study of blood T cell repertoires in COVID-19. TCRdb's table, derived via immunoSEQ multiplex PCR, lists solely in-frame clones and lacks some. The sample holds roughly 300,000 clones, about 85% seen once. Sequences were obtained from PBMCs or T cells enriched from blood (not recorded which). The receptors originated from a woman in her thirties who had recovered from COVID-19.

This clone was observed a few times. This chain's CDR3 is CASSIRLAGTATDTQYF. For the CDR3, the DNA is TGTGCCAGTAGTATACGACTCGCCGGGACAGCCACAGATACGCAGTATTTT. V usage is TRBV19 and J usage is TRBJ2-3; 7 nucleotides line up with TRBD1. In germline, CDR1 is LNHDA, CDR2 SQIVND (reference sequence). V was pared by 2 bases and J by 2 bases, with 10 bases of the junction left unmatched. This CDR3 comprises 17 residues. Filled out from reference TRBV19 and TRBJ2-3, the complete variable domain reads DGGITQSPKYLFRKEGQNVTLSCEQNLNHDAMYWYRQDPGQGLRLIYYSQIVNDFQKGDIAEGYSVSREKKESFPLTVTSAQKNPTAFYLCASSIRLAGTATDTQYFGPGTRLTVL.

The genes are TRBV7-9 and TRBJ1-5; 7 bases line up with TRBD1. This CDR3 spans 15 amino acids. V was pared by 5 bases and J by 2 bases, with 6 bases of the junction left unmatched. Germline CDR1 and CDR2: SEHNR and FQNEAQ (reference sequence). The CDR3 is CASSPSGQGNQPQHF. CDR3 sequence (DNA): TGTGCCAGCAGCCCCTCCGGACAGGGCAATCAGCCCCAGCATTTT.

V gene TRBV5-1 combines with J gene TRBJ1-1; D possibly corresponds to TRBD1 (6 bases). This CDR3 is 15 amino acids long. Per germline, CDR1 SGHRS and CDR2 YFSETQ. V gave up 0 bases and J gave up 7 bases, with 16 bases separating them. The CDR3 protein is CASSLEAGRGHEAFF. As DNA, the CDR3 is TGCGCCAGCAGCTTGGAGGCAGGCAGGGGCCATGAAGCTTTCTTT.

With respect to this clone: Other DNA sequences in the sample encode the same CDR3. This chain joins TRBV19 and TRBJ1-1; 7 nucleotides agree with TRBD1. J gave up 1 base and V 2 bases, and 1 base lay outside the gene matches. Per the germline V gene, CDR1 is LNHDA and CDR2 is SQIVND (reference sequence). The CDR3 runs to 14 residues. The CDR3 reads CASSIQGGNTEAFF. CDR3 bases: TGTGCCAGTAGTATACAGGGGGGGAACACTGAAGCTTTCTTT.

This chain's CDR3 is CASSFGEGHMHYGYTF. In nucleotides, the CDR3 is TGTGCCAGCAGCTTTGGGGAGGGGCACATGCACTATGGCTACACCTTC. The V gene is TRBV5-5, the J gene TRBJ1-2, with D possibly being TRBD1 (5 bases). The CDR3 has 16 amino acids. V was trimmed by 2 bases and J by 3 bases, leaving 17 bases between them. CDR1 SGHKS and CDR2 YYEKEE come from the germline V gene (reference sequence).

Comments on this clone: Within the sample, other DNA sequences also encode this same CDR3. The genes are TRBV5-1 and TRBJ1-3, with D perhaps matching TRBD1 (5 bases). This CDR3 has 16 amino acids. V lost 0 bases and J lost 0, with 10 bases in between. The germline V gene has CDR1 SGHRS and CDR2 YFSETQ. CDR3 sequence: CASSLAGGDSGNTIYF. CDR3 nucleotides: TGCGCCAGCAGCTTGGCCGGGGGGGACTCTGGAAACACCATATATTTT. The variable domain in full, with the rest retrieved from reference TRBV5-1 and TRBJ1-3, is KAGVTQTPRYLIKTRGQQVTLSCSPISGHRSVSWYQQTPGQGLQFLFEYFSETQRNKGNFPGRFSGRQFSNSRSEMNVSTLELGDSALYLCASSLAGGDSGNTIYFGEGSWLTVV.

V usage is TRBV19 and J usage is TRBJ1-3; a possible D gene is TRBD1 (5 bases). Trimming pared 3 bases from V and 11 bases from J, leaving 14 bases between. The CDR3 sequence is 13 residues long. The V gene's germline CDR1 is LNHDA and CDR2 SQIVND (reference sequence). CDR3 DNA: TGTGCCAGTAGTATTATAAGGGGCCGCTCCATATATTTT. Translating gives CASSIIRGRSIYF. The whole variable domain, filled in from reference TRBV19 and TRBJ1-3, reads DGGITQSPKYLFRKEGQNVTLSCEQNLNHDAMYWYRQDPGQGLRLIYYSQIVNDFQKGDIAEGYSVSREKKESFPLTVTSAQKNPTAFYLCASSIIRGRSIYFGEGSWLTVV.

The chain has TRBV4-1 and TRBJ2-2; unclear D gene. This CDR3 has 15 amino acids. The V end lost 3 bases, the J end lost 5 bases, and 13 bases lay between the germline ends. Germline loops: CDR1 MGHRA, CDR2 YSYEKL. The DNA for the CDR3 is TGCGCCAGCAGCCAGCCTGGCCAGAAAACCGGGGAGCTGTTTTTT. Translation: CASSQPGQKTGELFF.

The CDR3 sequence is CASSGRMRAPNQPQHF. The CDR3 DNA follows: TGTGCCAGCAGTGGTCGGATGAGGGCCCCCAATCAGCCCCAGCATTTT. This chain links TRBV6-1 with TRBJ1-5; D gene ambiguous. V was trimmed by 4 bases and J by 3 bases, leaving 16 bases between them. The V gene's germline CDR1 is MNHNS and CDR2 SASEGT. CDR3 length: 16 amino acids.

The V gene is TRBV7-2, the J gene TRBJ1-4, with D uncertain. The ends were cut back, 4 bases at V and 0 bases at J, with 9 bases in the middle. The V gene's germline CDR1 is SGHTA and CDR2 FQGNSA. This CDR3 contains 15 residues. The CDR3 nucleotides read TGTGCCAGCAGCTCCTACCCCGCAACTAATGAAAAACTGTTTTTT. Encoded protein: CASSSYPATNEKLFF.

The chain links TRBV6-5 to TRBJ1-4, with TRBD1 identical over 9 bases. The J segment lost 5 bases and the V segment lost 6 bases, leaving 7 bases of the junction unmatched. Germline CDR1 and CDR2: MNHEY and SVGAGI. The CDR3 is 15 residues long. CDR3 in DNA: TGTGCCAGCAGCCGGACAGGGGCCAGAAATGAAAAACTGTTTTTT. Protein sequence: CASSRTGARNEKLFF.

The chain recombines TRBV6-4 with TRBJ2-1; D ambiguous. V lost 2 bases and J lost 7, with 6 bases in between. The length of the CDR3 is 12 residues. The germline V gene encodes CDR1 MRHNA and CDR2 SNTAGT. CDR3 in DNA: TGTGCCAGCAGTGACGGGCCAAATGAGCAGTTCTTC. It codes for CASSDGPNEQFF.

This clone was found once. The chain couples TRBV7-9 to TRBJ1-4; 8 positions match TRBD1. The CDR3 spans 15 residues. Germline CDR1 reads SEHNR; CDR2 reads FQNEAQ (reference sequence). J was trimmed by 7 bases and V by 2 bases; bases with no gene match: 6. The CDR3 DNA is TGTGCCAGCAGCTTACCGACAGGGGAGGGTGAAAAACTGTTTTTT. Its protein is CASSLPTGEGEKLFF.

The chain has TRBV6-2 or TRBV6-3 and TRBJ2-2, with a possible D match to TRBD1 (6 bases). CDR3 length: 14 amino acids. From germline, CDR1 is MNHEY and CDR2 SVGEGT. Trimming removed 2 bases at V and 4 bases at J, with 8 bases between. CDR3 DNA sequence: TGTGCCAGCAGTTACCAGGGGTCCACCGGGGAGCTGTTTTTT. The encoded protein is CASSYQGSTGELFF.

V usage is TRBV6-5 and J usage is TRBJ1-5; the D gene is possibly TRBD1 (5 bases). Trimming took 7 bases from V and 6 from J, leaving 13 bases between them. Germline CDR1 MNHEY, CDR2 SVGAGI. The CDR3 runs to 13 residues. The CDR3 DNA is TGTGCCAGCAAGCAGGGTCTGGGTCAGCCCCAGCATTTT. Protein sequence: CASKQGLGQPQHF.

The rearrangement joins TRBV9 to TRBJ2-6, with D possibly being TRBD1 (6 bases). Germline V gene sequence: CDR1 SGDLS, CDR2 YYNGEE. The CDR3 sequence is 18 residues long. V was pared by 4 bases and J by 6 bases, with 23 bases between. CDR3 sequence reads: CASSPGYRQGREANVLTF. CDR3 DNA: TGTGCCAGCAGCCCGGGTTACCGTCAGGGGAGAGAGGCCAACGTCCTGACTTTC.

The genes are TRBV6-5 and TRBJ2-1, with TRBD2 matching 8 bases. CDR1 is MNHEY, CDR2 SVGAGI, per germline. The CDR3 sequence is 15 residues long. V dropped 0 bases and J dropped 7; count of bases not matched to a gene: 5. CDR3 region: CASSYSRGGGNEQFF. The DNA of the CDR3 is TGTGCCAGCAGTTACTCCCGGGGGGGCGGGAATGAGCAGTTCTTC.

V gene TRBV28 combines with J gene TRBJ1-2, with 12 bases matching TRBD1. The V and J ends lost 4 bases and 8 bases, in that order; junction bases with no gene match: 8. Germline CDR1 MDHEN, CDR2 SYDVKM. This CDR3 has 15 residues. The CDR3 DNA follows: TGTGCCAGCAGTTACGGGGACAGGGGGCTACGAGGCTACACCTTC. As protein: CASSYGDRGLRGYTF.

This clone was seen a few times. The chain couples TRBV11-2 to TRBJ1-6; possible D gene TRBD1, 6 bases. The germline V gene encodes CDR1 SGHAT and CDR2 FQNNGV. V was trimmed by 1 base and J by 7 bases, leaving 11 bases between them. The CDR3 extends over 15 amino acids. The CDR3 bases are TGTGCCAGCAGCTTAGTTCCAGGGGAAAATTCACCCCTCCACTTT. It encodes CASSLVPGENSPLHF.

This sequence joins TRBV10-3 and TRBJ1-2; 7 nucleotides match TRBD1. This CDR3 comprises 12 residues. Germline values: CDR1 ENHRY, CDR2 SYGVKD. The junction had 5 bases not matched to a gene; V was cut back by 11 bases and J by 2 bases. Written as DNA, the CDR3 is TGTGCCGCGCAGGGGGAAAACTATGGCTACACCTTC. Translation: CAAQGENYGYTF.

This clone was observed a few times. This rearrangement joins TRBV5-1 to TRBJ1-1; the D is unclear. The CDR3 loop spans 16 amino acids. Per germline, CDR1 SGHRS and CDR2 YFSETQ. V was pared by 0 bases and J by 1 base, with 13 bases between. In DNA, the CDR3 is TGCGCCAGCAGCTTGGCCGTACTCAGCGCGAACACTGAAGCTTTCTTT. Protein: CASSLAVLSANTEAFF.

The chain recombines TRBV9 with TRBJ1-4; 9 bases match TRBD1. With V trimmed by 0 bases and J by 5 bases, 2 bases remained unmatched. The V gene's germline CDR1 is SGDLS and CDR2 YYNGEE. The CDR3 has 15 residues. This CDR3 is CASSVAGQGNEKLFF. DNA of the CDR3: TGTGCCAGCAGCGTAGCCGGACAGGGGAATGAAAAACTGTTTTTT.

The chain uses TRBV15 and TRBJ2-1; 7 bases agree with TRBD1. The CDR3 is 14 amino acids. V was clipped by 1 base and J by 5 bases; unmatched bases: 2. Germline-derived CDR1 and CDR2 are LNHNV and YYDKDF (reference sequence). CDR3: CATSRGGTDNEQFF. CDR3 in DNA: TGTGCCACCAGCAGAGGTGGGACAGACAATGAGCAGTTCTTC.

The chain links TRBV5-4 to TRBJ1-2; 8 bases are shared with TRBD1. This CDR3 is built from 16 residues. The V gene's germline CDR1 is SGHNT and CDR2 YYREEE (reference sequence). Unmatched junction bases numbered 14, after V lost 2 bases and J lost 8 bases. This CDR3 reads CASSFTSGQVTLGYTF. CDR3 in DNA: TGTGCCAGCAGCTTTACTTCGGGACAGGTTACCCTAGGCTACACCTTC. The variable domain in full, completed from reference TRBV5-4 and TRBJ1-2, reads ETGVTQSPTHLIKTRGQQVTLRCSSQSGHNTVSWYQQALGQGPQFIFQYYREEENGRGNFPPRFSGLQFPNYSSELNVNALELDDSALYLCASSFTSGQVTLGYTFGSGTRLTVV.

This sequence joins TRBV19 and TRBJ1-2; no reliable D call. V was trimmed by 3 bases and J by 8 bases, leaving 13 bases between them. Germline assignment: CDR1 LNHDA and CDR2 SQIVND (reference sequence). The CDR3 length is 13 residues. The CDR3 DNA follows: TGTGCCAGTAGTATTGGCAGCGGTTTAGGCTACACCTTC. It translates to CASSIGSGLGYTF.

This clone was recorded only once. The chain couples TRBV7-3 to TRBJ2-1, with 9 bases aligning to TRBD2. This CDR3 has 17 amino acids. The germline gives CDR1 SGHTA, CDR2 FQGTGA. V shed 0 bases, J shed 8 bases, and the junction held 11 bases outside the gene matches. The CDR3 spells CASSLTLPGGGGYEQFF. CDR3 nucleotides: TGTGCCAGCAGCTTAACCCTCCCTGGCGGGGGGGGGTATGAGCAGTTCTTC.

This clone was observed a few times. V usage is TRBV10-2 and J usage is TRBJ1-4; tentative D call: TRBD1 (6 bases). The CDR3 runs 13 residues. Trimming cost V 3 bases and J 8 bases, with 10 bases left between them. Germline V gives CDR1 WSHSY, CDR2 SAAADI. The CDR3 nucleotides read TGCGCCAGCAGTGATCCAGGGGACGAAAAACTGTTTTTT. This gives the protein CASSDPGDEKLFF.

The rearrangement joins TRBV5-4 to TRBJ1-3; 8 bases match TRBD1. This CDR3 has 15 amino acids. Germline CDR1 reads SGHNT; CDR2 reads YYREEE (reference sequence). V lost 5 bases to trimming and J lost 0 bases; unmatched junction nucleotides: 4. CDR3 in DNA: TGTGCCAGCAGTTCAGGACAGGGCTCTGGAAACACCATATATTTT. Protein: CASSSGQGSGNTIYF.

The sample holds one count of this clone. The chain joins TRBV5-1 to TRBJ1-2; weak D call: TRBD1 (6 bases). This CDR3 contains 18 residues. Germline CDR1 reads SGHRS; CDR2 reads YFSETQ. Trimming cost V 0 bases and J 0 bases, with 18 bases left between them. The CDR3 loop is CASSLVWGQVPANYGYTF. The CDR3, as DNA: TGCGCCAGCAGCTTGGTTTGGGGACAAGTACCCGCTAACTATGGCTACACCTTC.

This rearrangement joins TRBV21-1 to TRBJ1-2. TRBV21-1 is described as a pseudogene. There are 16 residues in the CDR3. This CDR3 is CAWGGPTHPSYYGYTF. Here the CDR3 DNA reads TGTGCCTGGGGGGGGCCGACCCACCCCTCTTACTATGGCTACACCTTC.